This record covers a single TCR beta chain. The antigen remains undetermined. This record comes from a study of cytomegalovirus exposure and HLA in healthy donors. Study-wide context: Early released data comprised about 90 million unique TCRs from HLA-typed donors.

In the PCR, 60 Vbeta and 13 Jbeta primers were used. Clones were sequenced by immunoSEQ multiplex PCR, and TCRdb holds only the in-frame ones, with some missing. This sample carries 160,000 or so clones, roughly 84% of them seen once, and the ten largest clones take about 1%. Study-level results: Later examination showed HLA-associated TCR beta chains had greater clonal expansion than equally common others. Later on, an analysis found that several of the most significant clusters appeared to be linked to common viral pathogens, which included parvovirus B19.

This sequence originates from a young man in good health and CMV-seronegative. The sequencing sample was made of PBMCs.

The CDR3 DNA is TGTGCCAGTAGAGGGAGCTCCTACGAGCAGTACTTC. As protein: CASRGSSYEQYF. The chain has TRBV19 and TRBJ2-7; tentatively, D is TRBD2 (5 bases). The CDR3 is 12 amino acids. CDR1 is LNHDA and CDR2 is SQIVND in the germline V gene (reference sequence). V was pared by 6 bases and J by 0 bases, with 6 bases between.